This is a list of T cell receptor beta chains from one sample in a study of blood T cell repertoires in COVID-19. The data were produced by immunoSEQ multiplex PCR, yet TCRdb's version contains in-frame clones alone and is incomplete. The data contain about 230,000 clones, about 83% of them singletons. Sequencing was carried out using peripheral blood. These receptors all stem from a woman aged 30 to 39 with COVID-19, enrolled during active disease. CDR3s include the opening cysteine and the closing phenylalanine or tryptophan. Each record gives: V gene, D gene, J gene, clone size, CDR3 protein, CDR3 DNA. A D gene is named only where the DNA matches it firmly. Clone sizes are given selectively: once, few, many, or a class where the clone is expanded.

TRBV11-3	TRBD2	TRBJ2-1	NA	CASSSRLAGFNEQFF	TGTGCCAGCAGCTCCCGACTAGCGGGATTCAATGAGCAGTTCTTC
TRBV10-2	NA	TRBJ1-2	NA	CASLRGTNYGYTF	TGCGCCAGCCTCAGGGGAACTAACTATGGCTACACCTTC
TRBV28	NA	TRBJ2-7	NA	CASTYLGGQTVYEQYF	TGTGCCAGCACCTACCTTGGCGGCCAGACCGTCTACGAGCAGTACTTC
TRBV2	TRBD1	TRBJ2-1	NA	CASSARTGIEQEFF	TGTGCCAGCAGTGCCCGGACAGGTATTGAGCAAGAGTTCTTC
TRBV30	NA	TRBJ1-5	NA	CAWNGQLNQPQHF	TGTGCCTGGAACGGACAGCTGAATCAGCCCCAGCATTTT
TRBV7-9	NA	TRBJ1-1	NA	CASSPDRMNTEAFF	TGTGCCAGCAGTCCCGACAGGATGAACACTGAAGCTTTCTTT
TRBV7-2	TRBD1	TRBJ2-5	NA	CASNYYRGETQYF	TGTGCCAGCAACTATTACAGGGGGGAGACCCAGTACTTC
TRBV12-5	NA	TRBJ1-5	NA	CASGAASRGDGNQPQHF	TGTGCTAGTGGTGCAGCGAGTCGGGGGGATGGAAATCAGCCCCAGCATTTT
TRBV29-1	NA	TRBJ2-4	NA	CSVRTEGNIQYF	TGCAGCGTTCGGACAGAAGGAAACATTCAGTACTTC
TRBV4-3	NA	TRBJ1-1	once	CASSAGMEGGTEAFF	TGCGCCAGCAGCGCGGGAATGGAGGGCGGGACTGAAGCTTTCTTT
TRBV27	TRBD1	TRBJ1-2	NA	CASSSPGQGYGYTF	TGTGCCAGCAGTTCACCGGGACAGGGATATGGCTACACCTTC
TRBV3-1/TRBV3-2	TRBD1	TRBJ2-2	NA	CASSLRQGGSGELFF	TGTGCCAGCAGCTTACGACAGGGGGGGTCCGGGGAGCTGTTTTTT
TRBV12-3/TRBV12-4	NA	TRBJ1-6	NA	CASSPQNSPLHF	TGTGCCAGCAGTCCCCAGAATTCACCCCTCCACTTT
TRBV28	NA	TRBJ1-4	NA	CASSSPPGEKLFF	TGTGCCAGCAGTTCCCCCCCCGGGGAAAAACTGTTTTTT
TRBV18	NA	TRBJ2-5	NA	CASSPIGARKETQYF	TGTGCCAGCTCACCAATAGGGGCGCGAAAAGAGACCCAGTACTTC
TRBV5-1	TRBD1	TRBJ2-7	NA	CASSFGQGGTEQYF	TGCGCCAGCAGCTTTGGACAGGGGGGTACCGAGCAGTACTTC
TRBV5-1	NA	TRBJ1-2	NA	CASSPTNYGYTF	TGCGCCAGCAGTCCAACTAACTATGGCTACACCTTC
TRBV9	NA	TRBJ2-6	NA	CASSVDGHSSGANVLTF	TGTGCCAGCAGCGTAGATGGACACAGCTCTGGGGCCAACGTCCTGACTTTC
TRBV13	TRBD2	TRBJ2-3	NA	CASSLGGSGSVEPDTQYF	TGTGCCAGCAGCTTAGGGGGTAGCGGGAGCGTTGAGCCGGATACGCAGTATTTT
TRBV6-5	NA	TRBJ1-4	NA	CASSYSTEGVGEKLFF	TGTGCCAGCAGTTACTCCACGGAAGGGGTGGGGGAAAAACTGTTTTTT
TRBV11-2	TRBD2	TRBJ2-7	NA	CASSLTSTSGSFYEQYF	TGTGCCAGCAGCTTGACCTCGACTAGCGGGTCCTTCTACGAGCAGTACTTC
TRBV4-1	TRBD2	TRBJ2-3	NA	CASSQEGLAGEGTDTQYF	TGCGCCAGCAGCCAAGAGGGACTAGCGGGAGAAGGAACAGATACGCAGTATTTT
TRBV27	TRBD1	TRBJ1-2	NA	CASRTGGGYTF	TGTGCCAGCAGGACAGGGGGAGGCTACACCTTC
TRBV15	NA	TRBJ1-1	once	CATSREEEGTEAFF	TGTGCCACCAGCAGAGAGGAAGAGGGCACTGAAGCTTTCTTT
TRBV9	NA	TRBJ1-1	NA	CASSVQGMNTEAFF	TGTGCCAGCAGCGTTCAGGGGATGAACACTGAAGCTTTCTTT
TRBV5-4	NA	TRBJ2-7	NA	CASSSGVEVYEQYF	TGTGCCAGCAGTTCAGGGGTTGAGGTGTACGAGCAGTACTTC
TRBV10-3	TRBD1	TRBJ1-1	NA	CAISGQGNTEAFF	TGTGCCATCAGTGGACAGGGGAACACTGAAGCTTTCTTT
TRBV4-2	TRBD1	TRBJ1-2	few	CASSQETGGNYGYTF	TGTGCCAGCAGCCAAGAGACAGGGGGGAACTATGGCTACACCTTC
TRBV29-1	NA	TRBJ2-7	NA	CSVERDGSYEQYF	TGCAGCGTTGAACGCGATGGCTCCTACGAGCAGTACTTC
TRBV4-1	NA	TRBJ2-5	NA	CASSPQQGPQETQYF	TGCGCCAGCAGCCCCCAACAGGGCCCCCAAGAGACCCAGTACTTC
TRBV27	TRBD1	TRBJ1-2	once	CASSPPGQGIYGYTF	TGTGCCAGCAGTCCCCCCGGACAGGGGATCTATGGCTACACCTTC
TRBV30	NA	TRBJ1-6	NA	CAWTTGSSYNSPLHF	TGTGCCTGGACCACAGGGAGCTCCTATAATTCACCCCTCCACTTT
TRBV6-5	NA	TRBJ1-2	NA	CASSYLQGRYTF	TGTGCCAGCAGCTATCTTCAGGGCCGCTACACCTTC
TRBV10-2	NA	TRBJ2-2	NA	CASRATGHTGELFF	TGCGCCAGCAGAGCCACAGGGCACACCGGGGAGCTGTTTTTT
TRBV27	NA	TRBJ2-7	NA	CASSQKLASEQYF	TGTGCCAGCAGTCAAAAACTAGCCTCCGAGCAGTACTTC
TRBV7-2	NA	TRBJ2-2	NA	CASSLWAGVRTGELFF	TGTGCCAGCAGCTTATGGGCAGGGGTTCGCACCGGGGAGCTGTTTTTT
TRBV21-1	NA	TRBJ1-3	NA	CASSKAHHFTGNTIYF	TGTGCCAGCAGCAAAGCCCACCACTTTACTGGAAACACCATATATTTT
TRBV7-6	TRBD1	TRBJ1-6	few	CASSLGGGQNNSPLHF	TGTGCCAGCAGCTTAGGAGGGGGACAGAATAATTCACCCCTCCACTTT
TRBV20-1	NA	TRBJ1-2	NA	CSASEQGWAGYTF	TGCAGTGCTAGTGAGCAGGGGTGGGCTGGCTACACCTTC
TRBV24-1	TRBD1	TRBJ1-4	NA	CATSDPTGGDEKLFF	TGTGCCACCAGTGACCCGACAGGGGGGGATGAAAAACTGTTTTTT
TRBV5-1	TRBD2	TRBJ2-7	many	CASSLAGGTYEQYF	TGCGCCAGCAGCTTGGCCGGGGGGACCTACGAGCAGTACTTC
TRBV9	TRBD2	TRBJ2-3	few	CASSVGLSGREADTQYF	TGTGCCAGCAGCGTAGGTCTTAGCGGGAGAGAGGCAGATACGCAGTATTTT
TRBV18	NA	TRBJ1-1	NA	CASSLAQPGQNTEAFF	TGTGCCAGCTCACTCGCACAGCCGGGACAGAACACTGAAGCTTTCTTT
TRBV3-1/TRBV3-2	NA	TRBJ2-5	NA	CASSQDRTGLFQETQYF	TGTGCCAGCAGCCAAGACCGAACAGGGCTTTTCCAAGAGACCCAGTACTTC
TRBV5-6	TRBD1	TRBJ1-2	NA	CASSRPLDRLGDYGYTF	TGTGCCAGCAGCCGCCCATTGGACAGGCTAGGGGACTATGGCTACACCTTC
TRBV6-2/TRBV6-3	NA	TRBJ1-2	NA	CASSYSSGAGDYGYTF	TGTGCCAGCAGTTACTCGAGCGGGGCGGGGGACTATGGCTACACCTTC
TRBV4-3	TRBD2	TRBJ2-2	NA	CASSETSAVTGELFF	TGCGCCAGCAGCGAGACTAGCGCCGTCACCGGGGAGCTGTTTTTT
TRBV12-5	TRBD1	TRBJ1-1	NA	CASGFPDREGSTEAFF	TGTGCTAGTGGTTTCCCGGACAGGGAAGGTTCCACTGAAGCTTTCTTT